A selection of T cell receptor beta chains follows, all from one sample in a study of cytomegalovirus exposure and HLA in healthy donors. Repertoires were generated with immunoSEQ multiplex PCR, while TCRdb's copy carries only in-frame clones and drops some. The sample lists approximately 140,000 clones, about 74% seen once, with 10% to 15% in the top ten. Material for sequencing was PBMCs. These receptors were collected from a man in his forties in good health and CMV-seropositive. CDR3s include the opening cysteine and the closing phenylalanine or tryptophan. The D gene is left open where the match is weak. The size entry is marked missing in some rows and otherwise reads once, few, many or a size class.

d_call	clone_size	v_call	j_call	cdr3_nt	cdr3_aa
-	-	TRBV11-2	TRBJ2-5	TGTGCCAGCAGCCCTCTGGAGACCCAGTACTTC	CASSPLETQYF
TRBD2	-	TRBV9	TRBJ2-7	TGTGCCAGCAGCCCCACTAGCGGGAGCAGAGGCGAGCAGTACTTC	CASSPTSGSRGEQYF
TRBD2	-	TRBV5-4	TRBJ2-7	TGTGCCAGCAGCCCTTCTGCGGGAGGGTTCCACGAGCAGTACTTC	CASSPSAGGFHEQYF
-	-	TRBV6-5	TRBJ2-7	TGTGCCAGCAGTTACGGGGCAAACTCCTACGAGCAGTACTTC	CASSYGANSYEQYF
-	-	TRBV28	TRBJ1-2	TGTGCCAGCAGTTTAGGGGGGGCTTATGGCTACACCTTC	CASSLGGAYGYTF
-	once	TRBV19	TRBJ2-1	TGTGCCAGTAGTCCCCAGGCGCACAATGAGCAGTTCTTC	CASSPQAHNEQFF
-	-	TRBV7-8	TRBJ1-4	TGTGCCAGCAGCTACCAGGGGCCATGGAATGAAAAACTGTTTTTT	CASSYQGPWNEKLFF
-	-	TRBV30	TRBJ1-2	TGTGCCTGGCGCCCTAGGCAGACGCGGGGCGGCTACACCTTC	CAWRPRQTRGGYTF
TRBD2	once	TRBV29-1	TRBJ2-1	TGCAGCGTGGGACTAGCGCCCGATGAGCAGTTCTTC	CSVGLAPDEQFF
-	-	TRBV4-1	TRBJ1-2	TGCGCCAGCAGCCAAGTATCCGGAAAAGGGGACTATGGCTACACCTTC	CASSQVSGKGDYGYTF
-	-	TRBV19	TRBJ1-3	TGTGCCAGTGCAGAGGGGGGGAGGCTGGCTGGAAACACCATATATTTT	CASAEGGRLAGNTIYF
-	-	TRBV28	TRBJ1-5	TGTGCCAGCAGTCCTGTGGTCGGGGATGTTGATCAGCCCCAGCATTTT	CASSPVVGDVDQPQHF
-	-	TRBV10-2	TRBJ2-1	TGCGCCAGCAGCGAATCTGGCGGGGGCCGTACGCAGTTCTTC	CASSESGGGRTQFF
TRBD1	-	TRBV19	TRBJ1-5	TGTGCCAGTAGTACGACAGGGGGCGGACAGCCCCAGCATTTT	CASSTTGGGQPQHF
TRBD2	-	TRBV6-1	TRBJ2-4	TGTGCCAGCACCCCGTCGAGCGGGGGCAAAAACATTCAGTACTTC	CASTPSSGGKNIQYF
-	few	TRBV5-1	TRBJ2-1	TGCGCCAGCAGCGTCGACAGTTCTGGCTACAATGAGCAGTTCTTC	CASSVDSSGYNEQFF
TRBD2	many	TRBV4-1	TRBJ2-1	TGCGCCAGCCAGCCGCGTACTAGCGGGAGCAATGAGCAGTTCTTC	CASQPRTSGSNEQFF
-	once	TRBV18	TRBJ2-7	TGTGCCAGCTCCACCAGAGGGAGTCACGAGCAGTACTTC	CASSTRGSHEQYF
-	once	TRBV25-1	TRBJ2-1	TGTGCCAGCAGTGCAAAGAGGTACAATGAGCAGTTCTTC	CASSAKRYNEQFF
-	-	TRBV6-1	TRBJ2-1	TGTGCCAGCAGTGCCCGCGGTGGGCGGGGTTACAATGAGCAGTTCTTC	CASSARGGRGYNEQFF
-	-	TRBV5-4	TRBJ1-1	TGTGCCAGCAGCTTAGGAGGGTCGAACACTGAAGCTTTCTTT	CASSLGGSNTEAFF
-	-	TRBV18	TRBJ2-7	TGTGCCAGCTCACTTGAACAGGGAGTAGCCTACGAGCAGTACTTC	CASSLEQGVAYEQYF
TRBD1	-	TRBV5-1	TRBJ2-2	TGCGCCAGCAGCTCTCAGGGGGCCGCCGGGGAGCTGTTTTTT	CASSSQGAAGELFF
-	few	TRBV27	TRBJ1-5	TGTGCCAGCAGCGAAACCAGGGGTCCCAATCAGCCCCAGCATTTT	CASSETRGPNQPQHF
TRBD1	-	TRBV27	TRBJ2-7	TGTGCCAGCAGTTTAGGACCGGGACAGGCATCCTACGAGCAGTACTTC	CASSLGPGQASYEQYF
-	-	TRBV6-1	TRBJ2-2	TGTGCCAGCGTAAACTCCTTGAACACCGGGGAGCTGTTTTTT	CASVNSLNTGELFF
-	-	TRBV27	TRBJ2-2	TGTGCCAGCAGTATGGACAGAAACACCGGGGAGCTGTTTTTT	CASSMDRNTGELFF
-	-	TRBV5-6	TRBJ2-6	TGTGCCAGCAGCTTGGATATGGTGGGGGCCAACGGCCTGACTTTC	CASSLDMVGANGLTF